This T cell receptor (beta chain) is from a study of shared clonotypes between healthy human individuals (dated by TCRdb to the early 2020s). At the level of the whole study: The cohort comprised a couple of women and a few men aged 18 to 49 years. For each donor, CD4 naive and CD4 memory were each given three plates, CD8 naive was given two plates, and CD8 memory was given one plate. To increase sequencing depth and limit assay-specific biases, TCR repertoire library preparation and sequencing were carried out by different laboratories using diverse techniques. Each donor's leukapheresis produced roughly between roughly 0.94 and 9.5 billion PBMCs. Blood TCR repertoires of a handful of healthy adults were deeply sequenced to estimate repertoire size and the extent of clonotype sharing between individuals.

Comment on this clone: The antigen this receptor binds is unknown. No qualities accompany the bases; no much larger clone lies one base away.

Looking up the germline V gene yields CDR1 MNHEY and CDR2 SVGAGI. Spanning cysteine to phenylalanine, the CDR3 consists of 12 amino acids. Only the CDR3 DNA stays, 36 bases, in frame from base 1. V gives up 5 bases and J gives up 2 bases, and the segment between their germline ends measures 3 bases. Healthy HIV-negative adults with no recently reported acute infections or vaccinations were included as donors. Only Caucasian adults living in Nashville, Tennessee, USA were represented among the donors. CD4+ T cells were enriched by magnetic negative selection, after which naive cells were positively selected on CD45RA and the negative fraction was taken as the memory subset. Blood was collected by leukapheresis, and PBMCs were isolated by Ficoll-Histopaque density gradient centrifugation and then cryopreserved in liquid nitrogen vapor phase. Analytical flow cytometry was used to check the purity and quantity of every magnetically sorted T cell population. Genomic DNA was isolated from every sorted fraction and measured by UV absorbance on a Nanodrop 2000c.

Using the deep immunoSEQ assay, multiplex PCR amplified TCR CDR3 regions from genomic DNA. For each cell subset, the extracted genomic DNA was distributed evenly across all wells of several immunoSEQ 96-well plates, and each plate served as one replicate. For sorted subsets, 150 to 200 ng genomic DNA, equal to tens of thousands of T cell genomes, was loaded into each replicate PCR. The purified libraries were quantified using a Qubit 3.0 fluorometer, sized with a Bioanalyzer 2100, and then quantified again using the KAPA Library Quantification kit. Every immunoSEQ 96-well plate was sequenced on a dedicated single-read 150-cycle Illumina NextSeq 550 flow cell. The original methods were these. Because only junctional sequences without quality scores were contained in the immunoSEQ output, filtering matching that applied to full-length reads could not be performed. To assign V/J genes and CDR3, sequences were annotated using PyIR, a Python wrapper for IgBLAST v1.9, with IMGT germline references. Reads with weak V/J assignments (E-value above 1e-6), missing CDR3, stop codons, out-of-frame junctions, or ambiguous translated residues were removed. V3J clonotypes were defined as sequences sharing an identical inferred V gene, J gene, and CDR3 amino acid sequence. The percentage overlap between two repertoires was calculated by dividing the number of shared unique clonotypes by the size of the smaller repertoire. Richness of each repertoire was evaluated using RTK rarefaction, the Chao1 estimator, and Recon v2.1 estimates of unobserved clonotypes. OLGA was used to compute generation probabilities for all TCRbeta clonotypes that the gDNA method yielded from several donors. Imported from immuneACCESS, the table was reduced by TCRdb to in-frame sequences with V and J called. These copies leave out some clones; in studies compared against another copy, an unresolved V gene accounts for under half, and the cause of the remainder is not known. V and J calls and clone size come straight from that table; D and trimming were deduced from the DNA. For this sample there are some 2 million clones; 85% to 95% appear just once. The top ten clones comprise more than 0.1% of the sample.

Broad study findings and their caveats: When a handful of donors were compared, the shared fraction of clonotypes was about 5% for naive CD4, roughly 3.3% for naive CD8, 2.3% for memory CD4, and 0.4% for memory CD8. Clonotypes shared by all four sorted-subset donors showed higher generation probabilities than non-shared clonotypes. Sampling was restricted to blood, and TCR repertoires in tissues likely differ from the TCR repertoires found in blood. Rarefaction of sorted-subset datasets indicated incomplete sequencing despite the large sequencing depth. Because the study included a small number of donors, the genetic and exposure-history diversity represented was limited. Pairwise subsampling indicated that sequencing depth was expected to affect the degree of clonotype sharing among donors. Naive subsets generally had larger estimated clonotype richness than memory subsets did.

The chain is made from TRBV6-5 and TRBJ1-4, with the D gene call left open. Material: naive CD4+ T cells sorted from blood. The cell subset or site label of this sample denotes: CD45RA+ positively selected. The clonotype comes from a man younger than 30 in good health. The bases read TGTGCCAGCAGTGGGACTAATGAAAAACTGTTTTTT. Its coded protein is CASSGTNEKLFF.